This T cell receptor (beta chain) stems from a study of CD8 T cells in Susac syndrome. The study used treatment-naive patients who had stable or active relapsing-remitting disease as multiple sclerosis controls. FACS was used to enrich TEMRA cells, whereas the CD8+ and CD4+ T cells were obtained by negative isolation. Random-hexamer reverse transcription was applied to roughly 0.5 to 1 ug RNA. Coverage of TCR beta CDR3 amplification by immunoSEQ multiplex PCR extended to 54 Vbeta and 13 Jbeta. TCRdb reprocessed the immunoSEQ multiplex PCR reads with MiXCR, giving one entry per CDR3 protein. The sample lists some 52,000 distinct CDR3 sequences, 85% to 95% occurring once. The V end lost 5 bases, the J end lost 5 bases, and 16 bases lay between the germline ends. Germline loops: CDR1 MNHEY, CDR2 SMNVEV (reference sequence). This CDR3 has 14 amino acids.

The sequenced sample was CD8+ T cells from PBMCs. The V and J genes are TRBV27 and TRBJ2-7; no clear D. The clonotype originates from a human donor with multiple sclerosis. The CDR3: CASSTRVERHEQYF. The CDR3 DNA is TGTGCCAGCAGTACCCGGGTCGAGCGCCACGAGCAGTACTTC.